Only a few counts were recorded for the clone carrying this T cell receptor beta chain. The antigen remains undetermined. Via MiXCR, TCRdb re-called the reads, giving one row per CDR3 protein. The table records around 900,000 distinct CDR3 sequences, about a third of them present only once. V lost 4 bases to trimming and J lost 1 base, with 11 bases between them. The CDR3 covers 15 residues. Germline-derived CDR1 and CDR2 are SNHLY and FYNNEI. The record originates from a study of T cell repertoires in cytomegalovirus infection. In the study overall: It can be stated that public TCR beta signatures indicated CMV infection as well as a matching HLA type. Study-wide results and caveats: HLA-C-restricted, CMV-specific TCR beta clonotypes were dominant ex vivo.

The clonotype was recovered from a human donor in good health (CMV status not recorded). Some clones in this sample may be carry-over from other donors' samples. This sequence joins TRBV2 and TRBJ1-5, with a tentative D call TRBD1 (5 bases). The sequenced sample was cultured CD8+ T cells from PBMCs, obtained from culture after CMV antigen stimulation. CDR3 nucleotides: TGTGCCAGCAGTGCTAAGGGGAGGAGCAATCAGCCCCAGCATTTT. It specifies CASSAKGRSNQPQHF.